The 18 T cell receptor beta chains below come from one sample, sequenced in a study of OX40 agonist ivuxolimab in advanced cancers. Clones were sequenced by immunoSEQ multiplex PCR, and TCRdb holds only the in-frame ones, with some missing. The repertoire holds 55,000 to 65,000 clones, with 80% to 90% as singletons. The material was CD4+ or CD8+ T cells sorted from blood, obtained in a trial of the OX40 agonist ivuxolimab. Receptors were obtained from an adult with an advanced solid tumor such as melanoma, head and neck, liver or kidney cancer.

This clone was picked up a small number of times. The CDR3 DNA reads as TGTGCCAGCAGCTTGTCACCCGAGACCCAGTACTTC. Amino acids: CASSLSPETQYF. This chain connects TRBV5-6 to TRBJ2-5, with D unclear. The CDR3 spans 12 residues. Trimming pared 1 base from V and 5 bases from J, leaving 6 bases between. In germline, CDR1 is SGHDT, CDR2 YYEEEE. The full variable domain, with the rest looked up from reference TRBV5-6 and TRBJ2-5, is DAGVTQSPTHLIKTRGQQVTLRCSPKSGHDTVSWYQQALGQGPQFIFQYYEEEERQRGNFPDRFSGHQFPNYSSELNVNALLLGDSALYLCASSLSPETQYFGPGTRLLVL.

CDR3 amino acids: CASSQRGKGYEQYF. The CDR3 bases are TGTGCCAGCAGCCAGAGGGGGAAAGGCTACGAGCAGTACTTC. The chain couples TRBV14 to TRBJ2-7; TRBD1 is a possible D gene (6 bases). Per the germline V gene, CDR1 is SGHDN and CDR2 is FVKESK. The CDR3 is made up of 14 amino acids. V lost 3 bases, J lost 3 bases, and 12 bases lay in between.

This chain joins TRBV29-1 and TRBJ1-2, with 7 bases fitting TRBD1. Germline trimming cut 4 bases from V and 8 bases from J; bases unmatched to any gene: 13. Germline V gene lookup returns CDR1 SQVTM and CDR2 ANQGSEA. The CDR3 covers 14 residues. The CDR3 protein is CSVGETGTLNGYTF. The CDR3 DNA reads TGCAGCGTTGGGGAGACAGGGACTTTGAACGGCTACACCTTC.

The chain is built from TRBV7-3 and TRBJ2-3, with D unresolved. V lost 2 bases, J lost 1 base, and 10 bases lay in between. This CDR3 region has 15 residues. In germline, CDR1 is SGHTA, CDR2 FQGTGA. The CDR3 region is CASSLVVAGTDTQYF. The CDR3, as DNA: TGTGCCAGCAGCTTAGTAGTGGCAGGCACAGATACGCAGTATTTT.

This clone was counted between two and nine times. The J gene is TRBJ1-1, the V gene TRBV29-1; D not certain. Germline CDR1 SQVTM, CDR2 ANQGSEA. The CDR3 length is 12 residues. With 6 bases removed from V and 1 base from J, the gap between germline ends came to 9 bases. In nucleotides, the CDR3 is TGCAGCGTCTCTACTAGGAACACTGAAGCTTTCTTT. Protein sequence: CSVSTRNTEAFF.

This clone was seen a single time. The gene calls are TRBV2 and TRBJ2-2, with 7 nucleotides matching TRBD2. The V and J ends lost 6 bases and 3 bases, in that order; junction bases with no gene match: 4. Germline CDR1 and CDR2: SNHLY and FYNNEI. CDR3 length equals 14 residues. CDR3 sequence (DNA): TGTGCCAGCAGCGGGGGGTTGTACACCGGGGAGCTGTTTTTT. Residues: CASSGGLYTGELFF.

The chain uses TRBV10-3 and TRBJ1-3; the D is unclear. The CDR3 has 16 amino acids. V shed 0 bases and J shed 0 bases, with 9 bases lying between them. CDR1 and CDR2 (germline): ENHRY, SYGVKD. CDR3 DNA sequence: TGTGCCATCAGTGAGTCGGAGGGCTTCTCTGGAAACACCATATATTTT. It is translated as CAISESEGFSGNTIYF.

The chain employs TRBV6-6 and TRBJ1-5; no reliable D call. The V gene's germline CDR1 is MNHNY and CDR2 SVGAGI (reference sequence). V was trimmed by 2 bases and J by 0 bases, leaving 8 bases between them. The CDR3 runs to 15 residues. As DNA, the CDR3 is TGTGCCAGCAGTTACCCAGGATATAGCAATCAGCCCCAGCATTTT. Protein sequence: CASSYPGYSNQPQHF.

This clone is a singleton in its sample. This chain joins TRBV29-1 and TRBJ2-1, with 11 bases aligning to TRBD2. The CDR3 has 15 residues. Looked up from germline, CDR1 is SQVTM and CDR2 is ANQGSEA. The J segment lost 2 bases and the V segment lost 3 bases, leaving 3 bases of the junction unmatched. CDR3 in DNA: TGCAGCGTTGACACTAGCGGGGGCCCCTACAATGAGCAGTTCTTC. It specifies CSVDTSGGPYNEQFF.

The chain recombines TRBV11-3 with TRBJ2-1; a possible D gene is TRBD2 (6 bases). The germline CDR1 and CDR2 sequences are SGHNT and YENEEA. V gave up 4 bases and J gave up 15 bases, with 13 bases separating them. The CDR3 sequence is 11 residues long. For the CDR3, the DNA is TGTGCCAGCAGCTCGACTAGTACTCTGTTCTTC. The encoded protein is CASSSTSTLFF.

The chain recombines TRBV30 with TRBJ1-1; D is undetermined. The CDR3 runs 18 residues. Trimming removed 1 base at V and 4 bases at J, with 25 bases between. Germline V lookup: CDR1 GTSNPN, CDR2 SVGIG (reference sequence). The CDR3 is CAWSDTVGRRFVRTEAFF. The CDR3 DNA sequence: TGTGCCTGGAGTGATACTGTCGGGCGGCGATTCGTTCGCACTGAAGCTTTCTTT.

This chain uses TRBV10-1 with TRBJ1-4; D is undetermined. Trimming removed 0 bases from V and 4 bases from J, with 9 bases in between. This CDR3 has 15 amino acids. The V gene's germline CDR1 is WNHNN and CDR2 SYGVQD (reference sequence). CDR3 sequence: CASSESLRNNEKLFF. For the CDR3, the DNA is TGCGCCAGCAGTGAGTCTTTACGGAATAATGAAAAACTGTTTTTT.

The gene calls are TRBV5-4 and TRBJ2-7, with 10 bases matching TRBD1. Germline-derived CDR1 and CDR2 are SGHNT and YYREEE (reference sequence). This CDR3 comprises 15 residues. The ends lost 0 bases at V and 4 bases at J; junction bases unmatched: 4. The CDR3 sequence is CASSLDRQGAYEQYF. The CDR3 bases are TGTGCCAGCAGCTTGGACCGACAGGGGGCTTACGAGCAGTACTTC. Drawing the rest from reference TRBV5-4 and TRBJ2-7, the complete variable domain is ETGVTQSPTHLIKTRGQQVTLRCSSQSGHNTVSWYQQALGQGPQFIFQYYREEENGRGNFPPRFSGLQFPNYSSELNVNALELDDSALYLCASSLDRQGAYEQYFGPGTRLTVT.

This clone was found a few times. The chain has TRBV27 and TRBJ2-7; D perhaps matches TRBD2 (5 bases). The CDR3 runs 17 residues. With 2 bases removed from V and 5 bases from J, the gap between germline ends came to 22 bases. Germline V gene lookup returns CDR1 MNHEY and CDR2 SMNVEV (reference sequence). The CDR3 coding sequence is TGTGCCAGCAGTTTAGAGGCGAGGGCTAGCATTCCTCACGAGCAGTACTTC. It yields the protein CASSLEARASIPHEQYF.

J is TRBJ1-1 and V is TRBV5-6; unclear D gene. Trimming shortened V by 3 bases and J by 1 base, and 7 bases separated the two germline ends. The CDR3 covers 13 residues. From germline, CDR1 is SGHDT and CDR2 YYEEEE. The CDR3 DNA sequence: TGTGCCAGCAGCTCCTACGCGAACACTGAAGCTTTCTTT. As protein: CASSSYANTEAFF.

The CDR3 DNA sequence: TGCGCCAGCAGCTTAACAGGGGGCGTTGGGGCCAACGTCCTGACTTTC. It translates to CASSLTGGVGANVLTF. The gene calls are TRBV5-1 and TRBJ2-6; TRBD1 matches at 9 bases. V was clipped by 2 bases and J by 3 bases; unmatched bases: 3. Germline assignment: CDR1 SGHRS and CDR2 YFSETQ. The CDR3 consists of 16 residues.

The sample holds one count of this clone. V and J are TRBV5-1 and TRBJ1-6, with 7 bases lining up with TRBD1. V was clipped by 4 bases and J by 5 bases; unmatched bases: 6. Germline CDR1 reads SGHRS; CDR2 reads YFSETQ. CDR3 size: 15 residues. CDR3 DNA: TGCGCCAGCAGCACAGGGGCGCGGGATAATTCACCCCTCCACTTT. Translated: CASSTGARDNSPLHF. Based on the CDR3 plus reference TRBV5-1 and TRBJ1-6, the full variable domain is KAGVTQTPRYLIKTRGQQVTLSCSPISGHRSVSWYQQTPGQGLQFLFEYFSETQRNKGNFPGRFSGRQFSNSRSEMNVSTLELGDSALYLCASSTGARDNSPLHFGNGTRLTVT.

CDR3 DNA sequence: TGTGCCAGCAGCCTGGGGCGGTACCAAGAGACCCAGTACTTC. This encodes CASSLGRYQETQYF. This chain links TRBV28 with TRBJ2-5; TRBD1 is a possible D gene (5 bases). The CDR3 is 14 amino acids. From germline, CDR1 is MDHEN and CDR2 SYDVKM. With 6 bases removed from V and 0 bases from J, the gap between germline ends came to 11 bases.